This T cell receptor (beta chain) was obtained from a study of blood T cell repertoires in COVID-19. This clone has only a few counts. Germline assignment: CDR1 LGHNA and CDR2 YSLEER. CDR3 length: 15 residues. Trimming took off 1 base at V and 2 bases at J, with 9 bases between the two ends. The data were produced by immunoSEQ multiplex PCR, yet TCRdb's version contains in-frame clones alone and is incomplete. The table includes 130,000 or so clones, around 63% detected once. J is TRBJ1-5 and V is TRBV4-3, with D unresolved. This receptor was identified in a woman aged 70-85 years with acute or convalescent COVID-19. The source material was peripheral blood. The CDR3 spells CASSQAGSGNQPQHF. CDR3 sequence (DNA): TGCGCCAGCAGCCAAGCGGGGAGCGGCAATCAGCCCCAGCATTTT.